This TCR beta chain was profiled in a study of blood T cell repertoires in COVID-19 (TCRdb year 2020). Background on the whole study: The collaborator samples originated in the United States, Italy and Spain and spanned the acute and convalescent phases of COVID-19. The samples were drawn from the first 160 participants of the ongoing ImmuneRACE study and from some 1,300 subjects provided by 6 global collaborators. Subjects who had been exposed to COVID-19, were actively infected with it, or had recovered from it provided the deeply sampled blood TCRbeta repertoires that made up the dataset. A freely available public database, intended as a resource for researchers studying the immune response to SARS-CoV-2, is where the repertoires were released. Where HLA class I and class II types were available, the types were taken from metadata supplied by the sample provider, not from assay-based typing. Nearly every sample came with metadata listing a de-identified subject ID, COVID-19 status, age in years and sex. The material from the prospective study consisted of cDNA or gDNA derived from T cells, B-cell-depleted T cells, or PBMCs.

Findings and caveats that apply to the study as a whole: Clinical and demographic metadata were provided uncurated, with the amount varying by source and participant.

V loses 3 bases, J loses 5 bases, and the germline ends lie 18 bases apart. Counted from cysteine to phenylalanine, this CDR3 has 15 amino acids. Just CDR3 DNA is preserved here, 45 bases in frame from base 1. CDR1 and CDR2 are read off the germline V gene as SGDLS and YYNGEE. Participants in the prospective study were enrolled through a virtual design, were aged about 18 to 90 years, and lived in 24 United States geographic areas. To assign participants to cohorts, the prospective study relied on clinical history that participants themselves reported in a screening survey and a study questionnaire. In the prospective study, mobile phlebotomists collected whole blood, serum and a nasopharyngeal or oropharyngeal swab from each participant. Participants in the prospective study had the option to provide additional blood draws and questionnaires over a 2-month period. Before DNA extraction, prospective study blood samples were shipped either frozen or at room temperature.

TCRbeta CDR3 regions were amplified from genomic DNA using the immunoSEQ Assay, a bias-controlled multiplex PCR. The paper's processing steps were these. The number of nucleated cells in each sample was estimated by amplification of reference gene primers within the assay. To quantify the absolute abundance of each unique TCRbeta CDR3 rearrangement, sequence reads were collapsed and filtered. Productive Simpson clonality was computed per sample as the square root of Simpson's diversity index over productive rearrangements. TCRdb mirrors the immuneACCESS table, restricted to in-frame sequences. Some clones are absent from its copies; in checked studies, under half trace to an unresolved V gene, and the reason for the others is unknown. V, J and clone size are taken as reported in that table, and D and trimming were inferred from the DNA itself. Present in this sample are about 300,000 clones, 90% of which were seen just once. 3.5% to 4.5% of the sample comes from the top ten.

This clone was seen only a few times. What this receptor recognizes is not known. No base quality values were provided; no much bigger clone lies one nucleotide off. The chain couples TRBV9 to TRBJ2-7; the best D guess is TRBD2, with 5 bases matching. This clonotype originated in a woman aged 18-30 years with acute COVID-19. The sample taken for sequencing was PBMCs or T cells enriched from blood (not recorded which). CDR3 sequence: CASSAGRPSGDEQYF. The nucleotide sequence reads TGTGCCAGCAGCGCGGGCCGACCATCCGGGGACGAGCAGTACTTC.